This T cell receptor beta chain is drawn from a study of beta chain features in type 1 diabetes. Study-level information: All samples yielded roughly 100 million examined sorted cells. Study-wide findings and caveats: Type 1 diabetes patients had fewer VDJ junction insertions and more deletions.

This clone was seen more than once but under ten times. What it binds is unknown. Expressed TCRB transcripts were sequenced because the entire RNA isolate underwent reverse transcription. Here immunoSEQ multiplex PCR was the method, and the copy in TCRdb shows in-frame clones only, minus some. The sample holds fewer than 900,000 clones, roughly a sixth seen once. The length of the CDR3 is 17 residues. Per the germline V gene, CDR1 is SGHTA and CDR2 is FQGNSA. With 3 bases removed from V and 8 bases from J, the gap between germline ends came to 23 bases. This sequence originates from a woman younger than 30 in good health. What was sequenced was naive CD4+ T cells from blood. The chain combines TRBV7-2 with TRBJ2-1; D gene ambiguous. For the CDR3, the DNA is TGTGCCAGCAGCTTCCAGGCCCGGGCGGCTGGAAAGTATGAGCAGTTCTTC. It translates to CASSFQARAAGKYEQFF.